Listed here are 23 T cell receptor beta chains from one sample, sequenced in a study of cytomegalovirus exposure and HLA in healthy donors. Both 60 Vbeta primers and 13 Jbeta primers went into the PCR. Sequenced by immunoSEQ multiplex PCR; TCRdb stores in-frame clones only, minus some. There are 65,000 to 90,000 clones in the sample, with 2.4% held by the top ten. Input material: PBMCs. The receptors were gathered from a female donor in good health and CMV-seropositive.

This sequence joins TRBV28 and TRBJ2-7; TRBD2 matches at 11 bases. This CDR3 has 15 residues. Germline CDR1 MDHEN, CDR2 SYDVKM. J was trimmed by 0 bases and V by 7 bases; bases with no gene match: 5. CDR3 in amino acids: CASTMLAGGSYEQYF. The CDR3 region has the DNA TGTGCCAGCACCATGCTAGCGGGGGGCTCCTACGAGCAGTACTTC.

The chain has TRBV10-3 and TRBJ1-2; D remains unclear. Trimming took 7 bases from V and 6 from J, leaving 15 bases between them. The CDR3 contains 13 residues. Germline V gene lookup returns CDR1 ENHRY and CDR2 SYGVKD. CDR3 loop: CAINRPLDHGYTF. The CDR3, as DNA: TGTGCCATCAATAGACCGCTAGACCATGGCTACACCTTC.

This rearrangement joins TRBV28 to TRBJ1-5; D not resolved. V shed 2 bases and J shed 0 bases, with 11 bases lying between them. Germline V CDR1 and CDR2: MDHEN, SYDVKM. This CDR3 is 16 amino acids long. DNA for the CDR3: TGTGCCAGCAGTTTACTGCGGAGGCTTAGCAATCAGCCCCAGCATTTT. Amino acid sequence: CASSLLRRLSNQPQHF.

The genes are TRBV29-1 and TRBJ2-3; 9 bases are a match to TRBD2. V shed 3 bases and J 6 bases; nucleotides not matched to a gene: 7. Germline V gives CDR1 SQVTM, CDR2 ANQGSEA. There are 14 residues in the CDR3. CDR3 region: CSVEGGGGGDTQYF. The CDR3 DNA reads as TGCAGCGTTGAGGGCGGCGGGGGGGGCGATACGCAGTATTTT.

V is TRBV27 and J is TRBJ1-3; 8 bases map to TRBD1. This CDR3 has 15 amino acids. Germline CDR1 MNHEY, CDR2 SMNVEV (reference sequence). The J segment lost 3 bases and the V segment lost 4 bases, leaving 5 bases of the junction unmatched. CDR3 in amino acids: CASSSAGTGGNTIYF. The CDR3 region has the DNA TGTGCCAGCAGTTCAGCCGGGACAGGTGGAAACACCATATATTTT.

The genes are TRBV4-3 and TRBJ2-5, with TRBD2 matching over 12 bases. Looked up from germline, CDR1 is LGHNA and CDR2 is YSLEER. The trim removed 0 bases at V and 5 bases at J, leaving 7 bases unmatched. There are 17 residues in the CDR3. The CDR3 coding sequence is TGCGCCAGCAGCCAAGATCGGTCCGGGACTAGCGGGGAGACCCAGTACTTC. Its translation: CASSQDRSGTSGETQYF.

The gene calls are TRBV6-1 and TRBJ1-1; 7 bases are shared with TRBD1. The CDR3 covers 14 residues. Germline CDR1 reads MNHNS; CDR2 reads SASEGT. The trim removed 6 bases at V and 4 bases at J, leaving 8 bases unmatched. DNA of the CDR3: TGTGCCAGCAGCGGTACCACAGGGGTCACTGAAGCTTTCTTT. This gives the protein CASSGTTGVTEAFF.

The genes are TRBV11-1 and TRBJ2-1; 7 bases are shared with TRBD2. From germline, CDR1 is SGHAT and CDR2 FQDESV (reference sequence). There are 17 residues in the CDR3. After removal of 8 bases from V and 2 bases from J, the junction contained 15 bases not matched to a gene. This chain's CDR3 is CASYQSGLAVTYNEQFF. CDR3 sequence (DNA): TGTGCCAGCTACCAATCAGGGCTAGCGGTTACCTACAATGAGCAGTTCTTC.

The chain couples TRBV10-3 to TRBJ2-2, with 8 bases fitting TRBD2. This CDR3 is built from 16 residues. J lost 3 bases, V lost 6 bases, and 9 bases had no gene match. Germline assignment: CDR1 ENHRY and CDR2 SYGVKD. The chain's CDR3 is CAIRTSPAGDTGELFF. CDR3 DNA: TGTGCCATCAGGACCTCCCCAGCGGGAGACACCGGGGAGCTGTTTTTT.

The V call is TRBV7-9, the J call TRBJ2-7; 8 bases fit TRBD1. The CDR3 has 14 amino acids. V dropped 5 bases and J dropped 3; count of bases not matched to a gene: 6. Germline lookup yields CDR1 SEHNR and CDR2 FQNEAQ (reference sequence). CDR3 in DNA: TGTGCCAGCAGCCACGGGACAGGTCTCTACGAGCAGTACTTC. Amino acid sequence: CASSHGTGLYEQYF.

The rearrangement joins TRBV30 to TRBJ2-3, with a possible D match to TRBD2 (6 bases). The CDR3 has 12 residues. V lost 3 bases, J lost 9 bases, and 13 bases lay in between. Per the germline V gene, CDR1 is GTSNPN and CDR2 is SVGIG (reference sequence). CDR3 region: CAWRGGVGTQYF. The CDR3 bases are TGTGCCTGGAGGGGCGGGGTCGGCACGCAGTATTTT.

The chain is built from TRBV10-1 and TRBJ2-7; D is perhaps TRBD2 (5 bases). This CDR3 has 15 amino acids. Deletions cut 2 bases from V and 0 bases from J, with 11 bases between. CDR1 WNHNN and CDR2 SYGVQD come from the germline V gene (reference sequence). The DNA of the CDR3 is TGCGCCAGCAGTGAGGGGCCGGGGAGCTCCTACGAGCAGTACTTC. This encodes CASSEGPGSSYEQYF.

The chain has TRBV7-9 and TRBJ1-1, with a weak D call TRBD1 (5 bases). Germline V CDR1 and CDR2: SEHNR, FQNEAQ (reference sequence). This CDR3 comprises 12 residues. V lost 4 bases and J lost 11, with 14 bases in between. CDR3 sequence: CASSSPGHGAFF. The CDR3 DNA sequence: TGTGCCAGCAGCTCCCCCGGACATGGGGCTTTCTTT.

This chain uses TRBV2 with TRBJ2-1, with D perhaps TRBD2 (5 bases). Per the germline V gene, CDR1 is SNHLY and CDR2 is FYNNEI. This CDR3 is built from 15 residues. Trimming cost V 6 bases and J 4 bases, with 16 bases left between them. CDR3 region: CASSRTLMGYNEQFF. Here the CDR3 DNA reads TGTGCCAGCAGCCGGACTCTTATGGGGTACAATGAGCAGTTCTTC.

V is TRBV7-3 and J is TRBJ2-3; 9 bases agree with TRBD2. The CDR3 totals 16 residues. In germline, CDR1 is SGHTA, CDR2 FQGTGA. V shed 5 bases, J shed 2 bases, and the junction held 8 bases outside the gene matches. The CDR3 DNA reads TGTGCCAGCAGCCTCCTGCCTAGCGGGACCACAGATACGCAGTATTTT. This translates into CASSLLPSGTTDTQYF.

For this clone: Other nucleotide sequences from this sample produce the same CDR3. V usage is TRBV7-2 and J usage is TRBJ2-2, with 10 bases aligning to TRBD1. J was trimmed by 6 bases and V by 5 bases; bases with no gene match: 9. The CDR3 contains 16 residues. Germline CDR1 and CDR2: SGHTA and FQGNSA. CDR3 sequence (DNA): TGTGCCAGCAGCCCTAGACGGACAGGGGGGGCCGGGGAGCTGTTTTTT. It specifies CASSPRRTGGAGELFF.

This chain connects TRBV19 to TRBJ1-2; 7 positions match TRBD1. CDR3 length equals 15 residues. With 11 bases clipped from V and 0 bases from J, the junction kept 12 bases outside the gene matches. Germline loops: CDR1 LNHDA, CDR2 SQIVND (reference sequence). CDR3 nucleotides: TGTGCCTCAGGGGGACGAATCCGAGCTAACTATGGCTACACCTTC. Translating gives CASGGRIRANYGYTF.

V gene TRBV30 combines with J gene TRBJ1-2; 8 bases fit TRBD1. The junction had 10 bases not matched to a gene; V was cut back by 2 bases and J by 2 bases. Germline V CDR1 and CDR2: GTSNPN, SVGIG (reference sequence). The CDR3 has 16 amino acids. Here the CDR3 DNA reads TGTGCCTGGAGTTGGGCAGGGGGCGGCCTGAACTATGGCTACACCTTC. Its protein product is CAWSWAGGGLNYGYTF.

The CDR3: CSVGGRGAGELFF. Here the CDR3 DNA reads TGCAGCGTGGGGGGGCGGGGCGCCGGGGAGCTGTTTTTT. The J gene is TRBJ2-2, the V gene TRBV29-1, with a tentative D call TRBD2 (7 bases). The CDR3 has 13 amino acids. CDR1 SQVTM and CDR2 ANQGSEA come from the germline V gene. Trimming shortened V by 6 bases and J by 6 bases, and 14 bases separated the two germline ends.

The rearrangement uses TRBV9 and TRBJ1-3, with D perhaps matching TRBD1 (5 bases). Germline CDR1 reads SGDLS; CDR2 reads YYNGEE. CDR3 length: 16 amino acids. V shed 0 bases and J shed 0 bases, with 10 bases lying between them. The CDR3 region is CASSVGLGASGNTIYF. CDR3 bases: TGTGCCAGCAGCGTAGGGCTAGGGGCCTCTGGAAACACCATATATTTT.

DNA of the CDR3: TGCGCCAGCAGCTCTTCGACTAGCGGGCCCTACGAGCAGTACTTC. Protein: CASSSSTSGPYEQYF. The rearrangement uses TRBV5-1 and TRBJ2-7; 10 bases fit TRBD2. Germline values: CDR1 SGHRS, CDR2 YFSETQ. This CDR3 is 15 amino acids long. Germline trimming cut 3 bases from V and 2 bases from J; bases unmatched to any gene: 5.

The V gene is TRBV10-3, the J gene TRBJ2-3, with TRBD2 identical over 7 bases. The germline V gene encodes CDR1 ENHRY and CDR2 SYGVKD. Trimming removed 8 bases from V and 2 bases from J; junction bases left unmatched: 4. The CDR3 loop spans 13 amino acids. CDR3 DNA sequence: TGTGCCATCCAAGCGGGGAACACAGATACGCAGTATTTT. This sequence encodes CAIQAGNTDTQYF.

The chain combines TRBV5-1 with TRBJ1-3; 9 bases map to TRBD1. The length of the CDR3 is 15 residues. Germline trimming cut 7 bases from V and 0 bases from J; bases unmatched to any gene: 5. Germline CDR1 reads SGHRS; CDR2 reads YFSETQ. The CDR3 is CASRATGGSGNTIYF. Written as DNA, the CDR3 is TGCGCCAGCCGCGCGACAGGGGGCTCTGGAAACACCATATATTTT.